The 21 T cell receptor beta chains below were found in one sample sequenced in a study of shared clonotypes between healthy human individuals. Sequenced by immunoSEQ multiplex PCR; TCRdb stores in-frame clones only, minus some. The data show more than 2,000,000 clones, approximately 92% seen once. The sequenced material came from naive CD4+ T cells sorted from blood. Subset given: CD45RA+ positively selected. These receptors all stem from a man younger than 35 in good health.

This clone was counted a few times. V gene TRBV2 combines with J gene TRBJ1-5, with 9 bases matching TRBD1. V lost 6 bases and J lost 6; bases outside the gene matches: 9. The germline gives CDR1 SNHLY, CDR2 FYNNEI. CDR3 length equals 15 residues. This CDR3 reads CASRLPGQGGQPQHF. The CDR3 DNA reads TGTGCCAGCAGGTTACCGGGACAGGGTGGTCAGCCCCAGCATTTT.

The V call is TRBV10-1, the J call TRBJ1-5, with D unresolved. Germline CDR1 reads WNHNN; CDR2 reads SYGVQD (reference sequence). The ends were cut back, 8 bases at V and 6 bases at J, with 14 bases in the middle. There are 13 residues in the CDR3. CDR3 nucleotides: TGCGCCAGCTTCCGGAACATTTCTCAGCCCCAGCATTTT. Translating it yields CASFRNISQPQHF.

The CDR3 sequence is CASHSTVYEQYF. DNA for the CDR3: TGTGCCAGCCACAGTACGGTTTACGAGCAGTACTTC. J is TRBJ2-7 and V is TRBV6-1; D not resolved. Between the trimmed V and J ends, which lost 8 bases and 4 bases, there was a span of 12 bases. CDR3 length equals 12 residues. Germline CDR1 MNHNS, CDR2 SASEGT.

V usage is TRBV10-3 and J usage is TRBJ2-7; D uncertain. V lost 2 bases and J 6 bases, leaving 14 bases between the germline ends. The CDR3 sequence is 14 residues long. CDR1 and CDR2 (germline): ENHRY, SYGVKD. Written as DNA, the CDR3 is TGTGCCATCAGTGAGCTGGCAGTGACGGGCGAGCAGTACTTC. Its translation is CAISELAVTGEQYF.

V and J are TRBV5-1 and TRBJ2-3, with TRBD1 identical over 8 bases. J was trimmed by 4 bases and V by 3 bases; bases with no gene match: 7. CDR1 is SGHRS, CDR2 YFSETQ, per germline. The CDR3 spans 15 residues. In nucleotides, the CDR3 is TGCGCCAGCAGCTGGACAGGGCGGAGGGCAGATACGCAGTATTTT. Its protein is CASSWTGRRADTQYF. The full variable domain, completed using reference TRBV5-1 and TRBJ2-3, is KAGVTQTPRYLIKTRGQQVTLSCSPISGHRSVSWYQQTPGQGLQFLFEYFSETQRNKGNFPGRFSGRQFSNSRSEMNVSTLELGDSALYLCASSWTGRRADTQYFGPGTRLTVL.

This clone is a singleton in its sample. The sample contains more than one DNA sequence encoding this CDR3. Written as DNA, the CDR3 is TGTGCCAGCAGTTCTGGACAGGGCAACACCGGGGAGCTGTTTTTT. It is translated as CASSSGQGNTGELFF. The chain couples TRBV7-9 to TRBJ2-2; the match to TRBD1 covers 8 bases. From germline, CDR1 is SEHNR and CDR2 FQNEAQ (reference sequence). V trimming: 6 bases; J trimming: 2 bases; junction bases outside the gene matches: 5. The CDR3 is 15 residues long.

The chain's CDR3 is CASSPSFSGGELFF. The CDR3 DNA is TGTGCCAGCAGCCCTTCTTTCTCCGGCGGGGAGCTGTTTTTT. The chain combines TRBV9 with TRBJ2-2; D is unresolved. The CDR3 is 14 amino acids. V lost 4 bases and J lost 7, with 14 bases in between. CDR1 SGDLS and CDR2 YYNGEE come from the germline V gene.

The genes are TRBV4-3 and TRBJ2-3; 8 nucleotides match TRBD2. Trimming took 4 bases from V and 0 from J; bases not matched to a gene: 3. The CDR3 is made up of 15 amino acids. Germline lookup yields CDR1 LGHNA and CDR2 YSLEER. The CDR3 DNA reads TGCGCCAGCAGCCCTCTAGCGGGTAGCACAGATACGCAGTATTTT. It codes for CASSPLAGSTDTQYF.

As concerns this clone: The same CDR3 can be traced to other DNA sequences in this sample. The chain recombines TRBV30 with TRBJ2-3; 7 bases agree with TRBD2. The V and J ends lost 0 bases and 4 bases, in that order; junction bases with no gene match: 4. Per germline, CDR1 GTSNPN and CDR2 SVGIG (reference sequence). The CDR3 contains 14 residues. The CDR3 region is CAWSVTGGADTQYF. In DNA form, the CDR3 reads TGTGCCTGGAGTGTAACGGGAGGTGCAGATACGCAGTATTTT.

V usage is TRBV6-1 and J usage is TRBJ1-6, with a tentative D call TRBD1 (5 bases). The CDR3 totals 16 residues. The germline V gene has CDR1 MNHNS and CDR2 SASEGT. The V gene lost 0 bases and the J gene lost 6 bases, with 12 bases spanning the gap. The CDR3 is CASSEAVWGGNSPLHF. The CDR3 DNA sequence: TGTGCCAGCAGTGAAGCGGTATGGGGGGGTAATTCACCCCTCCACTTT.

J is TRBJ1-1 and V is TRBV18; 8 nucleotides agree with TRBD1. Germline V CDR1 and CDR2: KGHSH, LQKENI. With 2 bases clipped from V and 1 base from J, the junction kept 6 bases outside the gene matches. The CDR3 covers 16 residues. CDR3 coding DNA: TGTGCCAGCTCACCAAATTTTGGGACAGGGAACACTGAAGCTTTCTTT. Protein sequence: CASSPNFGTGNTEAFF.

This sequence joins TRBV7-3 and TRBJ2-7, with D possibly being TRBD1 (5 bases). The CDR3 contains 14 residues. The germline gives CDR1 SGHTA, CDR2 FQGTGA. V was shortened by 5 bases and J by 6 bases, with 17 bases between the two germline ends. CDR3 DNA sequence: TGTGCCAGCAGCCCCACCTCGACAGTATCCGAGCAGTACTTC. Translation gives CASSPTSTVSEQYF.

J is TRBJ2-5 and V is TRBV11-2, with D possibly called TRBD1 or TRBD2 (5 bases each). V was pared by 2 bases and J by 2 bases, with 15 bases between. The length of the CDR3 is 16 residues. The germline V gene has CDR1 SGHAT and CDR2 FQNNGV. The CDR3 sequence is CASSLRTGTVQETQYF. The CDR3 DNA reads TGTGCCAGCAGCTTAAGGACCGGGACGGTGCAAGAGACCCAGTACTTC.

The chain recombines TRBV7-9 with TRBJ1-4; D not certain. V was pared by 8 bases and J by 1 base, with 17 bases between. Germline CDR1 reads SEHNR; CDR2 reads FQNEAQ (reference sequence). This CDR3 has 16 residues. The CDR3 nucleotides read TGTGCCAGCCCACCCGTATCTTTGGAAACTAATGAAAAACTGTTTTTT. Residues: CASPPVSLETNEKLFF.

This rearrangement joins TRBV2 to TRBJ2-5; perhaps TRBD2 as D (6 bases). The CDR3 contains 13 residues. The germline V gene has CDR1 SNHLY and CDR2 FYNNEI. The V gene lost 5 bases and the J gene lost 0 bases, with 7 bases spanning the gap. The CDR3 spells CASSRDYQETQYF. The CDR3 DNA reads as TGTGCCAGCAGTAGGGACTACCAAGAGACCCAGTACTTC.

The V gene is TRBV11-2, the J gene TRBJ1-3; maybe TRBD1 (5 bases). The CDR3 consists of 13 residues. Germline V gives CDR1 SGHAT, CDR2 FQNNGV. V gave up 5 bases and J gave up 4 bases, with 9 bases separating them. Written as DNA, the CDR3 is TGTGCCAGCAGCGGGACGATGGGAAACACCATATATTTT. Protein: CASSGTMGNTIYF.

V is TRBV19 and J is TRBJ1-3; TRBD1 matches 7 bases. The V gene's germline CDR1 is LNHDA and CDR2 SQIVND (reference sequence). V shed 3 bases and J 1 base; nucleotides not matched to a gene: 6. This CDR3 comprises 16 residues. CDR3 in amino acids: CASSMGDRLSGNTIYF. CDR3 bases: TGTGCCAGTAGTATGGGGGACAGACTTTCTGGAAACACCATATATTTT.

This chain uses TRBV12-5 with TRBJ1-3; D gene uncertain. The CDR3 covers 11 residues. V lost 5 bases and J lost 2, with 1 base in between. Germline loops: CDR1 LGHNT, CDR2 FRNRAP. The CDR3 bases are TGTGCTAGTGGTACTGGAAACACCATATATTTT. Its protein is CASGTGNTIYF. Full variable domain (rest looked up from reference TRBV12-5 and TRBJ1-3): DARVTQTPRHKVTEMGQEVTMRCQPILGHNTVFWYRQTMMQGLELLAYFRNRAPLDDSGMPKDRFSAEMPDATLATLKIQPSEPRDSAVYFCASGTGNTIYFGEGSWLTVV.

V usage is TRBV19 and J usage is TRBJ2-7, with 9 bases that match TRBD1. CDR1 LNHDA and CDR2 SQIVND come from the germline V gene (reference sequence). Trimming cost V 5 bases and J 1 base; bases outside gene matches: 6. The CDR3 is made up of 15 amino acids. As DNA, the CDR3 is TGTGCCAGTAGTCTTGGGGGGACAGGGTCCTACGAGCAGTACTTC. Amino acids: CASSLGGTGSYEQYF.

The chain has TRBV4-1 and TRBJ1-2, with 8 bases that match TRBD1. The CDR3 has 15 amino acids. Germline V gene sequence: CDR1 MGHRA, CDR2 YSYEKL. V lost 4 bases to trimming and J lost 3 bases; unmatched junction nucleotides: 7. The CDR3 sequence is CASSPRQGSDYGYTF. CDR3 DNA sequence: TGCGCCAGCAGCCCCCGACAGGGGTCGGACTATGGCTACACCTTC.

V usage is TRBV10-3 and J usage is TRBJ2-3; 10 nucleotides agree with TRBD2. Germline V gene data show CDR1 as ENHRY and CDR2 as SYGVKD. J lost 0 bases, V lost 8 bases, and 5 bases had no gene match. The CDR3 covers 15 residues. The chain's CDR3 is CAIRVAGGSTDTQYF. The CDR3 DNA is TGTGCCATCCGAGTAGCGGGAGGTAGCACAGATACGCAGTATTTT.